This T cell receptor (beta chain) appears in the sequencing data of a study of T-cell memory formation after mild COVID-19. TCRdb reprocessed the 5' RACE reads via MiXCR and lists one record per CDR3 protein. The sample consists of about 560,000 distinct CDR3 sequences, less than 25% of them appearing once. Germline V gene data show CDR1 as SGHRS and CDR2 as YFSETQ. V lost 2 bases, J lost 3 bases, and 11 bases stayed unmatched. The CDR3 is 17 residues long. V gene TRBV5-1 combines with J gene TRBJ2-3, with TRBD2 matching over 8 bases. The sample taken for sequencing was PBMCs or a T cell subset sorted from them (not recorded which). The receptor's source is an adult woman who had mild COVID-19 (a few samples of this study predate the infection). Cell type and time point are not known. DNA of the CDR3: TGCGCCAGCAGCTTCTCCTATGCGGGGGGAAATACAGATACGCAGTATTTT. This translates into CASSFSYAGGNTDTQYF.